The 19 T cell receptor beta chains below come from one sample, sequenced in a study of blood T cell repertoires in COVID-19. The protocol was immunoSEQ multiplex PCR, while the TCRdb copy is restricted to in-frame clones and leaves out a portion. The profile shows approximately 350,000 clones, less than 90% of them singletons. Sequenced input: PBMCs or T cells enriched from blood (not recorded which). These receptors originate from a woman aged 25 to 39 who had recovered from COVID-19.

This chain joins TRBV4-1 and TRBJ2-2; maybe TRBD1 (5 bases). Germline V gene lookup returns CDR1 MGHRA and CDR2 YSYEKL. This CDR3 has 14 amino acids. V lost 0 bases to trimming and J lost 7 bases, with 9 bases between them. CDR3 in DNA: TGCGCCAGCAGCCAAGAGGGGCCGCTCGGGGAGCTGTTTTTT. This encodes CASSQEGPLGELFF.

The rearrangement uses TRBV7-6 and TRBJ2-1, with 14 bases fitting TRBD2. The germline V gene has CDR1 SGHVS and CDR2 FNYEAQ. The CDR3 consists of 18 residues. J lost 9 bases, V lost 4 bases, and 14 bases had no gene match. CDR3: CASSWGTSGSAVVREQFF. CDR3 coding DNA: TGTGCCAGCAGCTGGGGGACTAGCGGGAGCGCGGTCGTGCGTGAGCAGTTCTTC.

The CDR3 reads CAWALEAHYEQYF. In nucleotides, the CDR3 is TGTGCCTGGGCCCTTGAGGCCCACTACGAGCAGTACTTC. The chain carries TRBV30 and TRBJ2-7; no reliable D call. The germline V and J ends were trimmed by 5 bases and 3 bases, with 14 bases remaining between them. CDR1 is GTSNPN and CDR2 is SVGIG in the germline V gene (reference sequence). The CDR3 consists of 13 residues.

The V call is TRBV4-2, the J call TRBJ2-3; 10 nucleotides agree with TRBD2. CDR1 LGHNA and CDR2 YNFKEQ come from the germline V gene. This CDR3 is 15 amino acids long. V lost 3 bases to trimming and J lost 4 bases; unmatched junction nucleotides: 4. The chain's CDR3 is CASSQGAGGPDTQYF. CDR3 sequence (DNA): TGTGCCAGCAGCCAGGGAGCGGGAGGGCCAGATACGCAGTATTTT.

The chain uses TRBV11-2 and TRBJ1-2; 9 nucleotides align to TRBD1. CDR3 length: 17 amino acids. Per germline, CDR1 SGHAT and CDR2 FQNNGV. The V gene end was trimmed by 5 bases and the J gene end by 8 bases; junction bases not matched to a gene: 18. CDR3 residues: CASSLMGQGSITGGYTF. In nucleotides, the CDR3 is TGTGCCAGCAGCCTAATGGGACAGGGATCGATTACGGGCGGCTACACCTTC.

In DNA, the CDR3 is TGTGCCAGCAGCGTAGGGGGCCGGACCAATGAAAAACTGTTTTTT. Translating gives CASSVGGRTNEKLFF. The chain combines TRBV9 with TRBJ1-4; D might be TRBD1 (5 bases). From germline, CDR1 is SGDLS and CDR2 YYNGEE. This CDR3 is 15 amino acids long. V was shortened by 0 bases and J by 5 bases, with 11 bases between the two germline ends.

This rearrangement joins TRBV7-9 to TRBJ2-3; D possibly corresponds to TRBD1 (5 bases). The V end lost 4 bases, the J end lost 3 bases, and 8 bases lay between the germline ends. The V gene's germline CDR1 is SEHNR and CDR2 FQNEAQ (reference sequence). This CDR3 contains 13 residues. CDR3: CASSSRQTDTQYF. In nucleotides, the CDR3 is TGTGCCAGCAGCTCGCGACAGACAGATACGCAGTATTTT.

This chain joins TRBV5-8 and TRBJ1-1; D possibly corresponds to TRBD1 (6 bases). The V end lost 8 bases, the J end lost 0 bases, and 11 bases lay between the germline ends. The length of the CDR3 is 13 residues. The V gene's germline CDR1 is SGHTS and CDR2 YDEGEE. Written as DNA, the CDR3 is TGTGCCAGGGGGGGGCGGTTGAACACTGAAGCTTTCTTT. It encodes CARGGRLNTEAFF.

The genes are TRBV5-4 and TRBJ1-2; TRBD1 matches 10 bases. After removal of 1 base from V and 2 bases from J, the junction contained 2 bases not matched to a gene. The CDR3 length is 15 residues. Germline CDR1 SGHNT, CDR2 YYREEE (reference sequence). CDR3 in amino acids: CASSLLDRGNYGYTF. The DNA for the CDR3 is TGTGCCAGCAGCTTGCTGGACAGGGGGAACTATGGCTACACCTTC.

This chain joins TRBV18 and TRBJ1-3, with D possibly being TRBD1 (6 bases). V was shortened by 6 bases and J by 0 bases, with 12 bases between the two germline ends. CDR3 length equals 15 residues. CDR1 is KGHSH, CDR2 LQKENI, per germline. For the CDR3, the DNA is TGTGCCAGCTCCGCGGACAGTAACTCTGGAAACACCATATATTTT. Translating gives CASSADSNSGNTIYF.

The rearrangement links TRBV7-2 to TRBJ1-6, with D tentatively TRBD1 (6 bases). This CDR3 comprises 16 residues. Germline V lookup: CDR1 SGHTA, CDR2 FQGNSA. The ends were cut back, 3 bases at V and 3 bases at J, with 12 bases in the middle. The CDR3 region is CASSFGQSIYNSPLHF. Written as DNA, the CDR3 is TGTGCCAGCAGCTTCGGACAGTCGATCTATAATTCACCCCTCCACTTT. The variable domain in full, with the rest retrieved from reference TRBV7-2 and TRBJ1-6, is GAGVSQSPSNKVTEKGKDVELRCDPISGHTALYWYRQSLGQGLEFLIYFQGNSAPDKSGLPSDRFSAERTGGSVSTLTIQRTQQEDSAVYLCASSFGQSIYNSPLHFGNGTRLTVT.

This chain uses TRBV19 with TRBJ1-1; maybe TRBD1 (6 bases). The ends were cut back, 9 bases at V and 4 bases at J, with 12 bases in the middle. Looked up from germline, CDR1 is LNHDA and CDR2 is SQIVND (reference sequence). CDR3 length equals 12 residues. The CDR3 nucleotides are TGTGCCAGCATCGGACAGACCACTGAAGCTTTCTTT. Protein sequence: CASIGQTTEAFF.

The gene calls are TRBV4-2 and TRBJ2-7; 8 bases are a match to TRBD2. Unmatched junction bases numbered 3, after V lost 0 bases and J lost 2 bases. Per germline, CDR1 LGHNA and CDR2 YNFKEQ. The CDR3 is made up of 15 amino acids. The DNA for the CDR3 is TGTGCCAGCAGCCAAGATCTCGGGGGGGCCTACGAGCAGTACTTC. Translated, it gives CASSQDLGGAYEQYF.

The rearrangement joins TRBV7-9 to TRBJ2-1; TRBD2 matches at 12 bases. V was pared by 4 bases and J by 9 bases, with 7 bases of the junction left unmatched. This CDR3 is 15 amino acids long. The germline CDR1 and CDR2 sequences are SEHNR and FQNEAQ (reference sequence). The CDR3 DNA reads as TGTGCCAGCAGCTCTGCTAGCGGGGGGGCCGGTGAGCAGTTCTTC. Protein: CASSSASGGAGEQFF.

The CDR3 sequence is CASSTQGGTYEQYF. Written as DNA, the CDR3 is TGTGCCAGTAGTACCCAGGGAGGGACCTACGAGCAGTACTTC. V and J are TRBV19 and TRBJ2-7; 7 bases align to TRBD2. J was trimmed by 2 bases and V by 4 bases; bases with no gene match: 5. Germline V CDR1 and CDR2: LNHDA, SQIVND (reference sequence). The CDR3 spans 14 residues.

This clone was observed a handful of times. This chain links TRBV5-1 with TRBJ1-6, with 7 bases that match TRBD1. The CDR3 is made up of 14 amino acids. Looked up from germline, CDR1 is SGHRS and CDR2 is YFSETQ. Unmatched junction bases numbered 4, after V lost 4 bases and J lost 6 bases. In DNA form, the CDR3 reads TGCGCCAGCAGCAACGGACAGGTTAATTCACCCCTCCACTTT. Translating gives CASSNGQVNSPLHF.

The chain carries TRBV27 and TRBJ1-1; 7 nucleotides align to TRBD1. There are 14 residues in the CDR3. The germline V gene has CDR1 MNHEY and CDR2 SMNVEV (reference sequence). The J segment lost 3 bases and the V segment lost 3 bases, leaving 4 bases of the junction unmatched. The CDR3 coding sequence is TGTGCCAGCAGTTTGAAGGGGGCGCACACTGAAGCTTTCTTT. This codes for CASSLKGAHTEAFF.

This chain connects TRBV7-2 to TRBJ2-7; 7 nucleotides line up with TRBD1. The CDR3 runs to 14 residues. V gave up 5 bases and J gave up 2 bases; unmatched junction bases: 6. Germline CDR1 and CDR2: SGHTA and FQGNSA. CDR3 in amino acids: CASSLLGQTYEQYF. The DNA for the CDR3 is TGTGCCAGCAGCCTCCTGGGACAGACCTACGAGCAGTACTTC.

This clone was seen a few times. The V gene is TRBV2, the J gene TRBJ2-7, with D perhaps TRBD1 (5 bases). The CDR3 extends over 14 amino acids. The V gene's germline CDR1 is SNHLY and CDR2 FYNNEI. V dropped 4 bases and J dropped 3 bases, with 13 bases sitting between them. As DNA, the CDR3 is TGTGCCAGCAGTGGACAGCGAATTGGCTACGAGCAGTACTTC. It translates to CASSGQRIGYEQYF.